The text below deals with one T cell receptor beta chain. Its antigen remains unidentified. These data originate in a study of shared clonotypes between healthy human individuals. The wider study: Aged 18 to 49, the donors were a couple of women and a few men. Findings and limits, study-wide: The low donor count limited represented genetic and exposure-history diversity. Clonotypes which were not shared had lower generation probabilities than clonotypes that all four donors shared.

V shed 0 bases and J shed 6 bases, with 14 bases lying between them. Per germline, CDR1 MGHRA and CDR2 YSYEKL. The CDR3 length is 15 residues. It was at deep level that the assay was run. Assay used: immunoSEQ multiplex PCR; TCRdb lists only in-frame clones, some missing. Among roughly 1,500,000 clones listed, approximately 98.5% were seen once. The clonotype was recovered from a man aged 30 to 39 in good health. The sample comprised naive CD4+ T cells sorted from blood. Noted subset: CD45RA+ positively selected. The chain is built from TRBV4-1 and TRBJ2-5; D remains unclear. The CDR3 DNA reads TGCGCCAGCAGCCAAGAAGGCAGCCAATTAAAGACCCAGTACTTC. Translated, it gives CASSQEGSQLKTQYF.